The clone carrying this TCR beta chain has only a few counts. Its antigen remains unknown. The CDR3 spans 16 residues. Trimming took 5 bases from V and 7 from J, leaving 18 bases between them. The germline gives CDR1 MNHNY, CDR2 SVGAGI (reference sequence). This sample is drawn from a study of cytomegalovirus exposure and HLA in healthy donors. 13 Jbeta primers and 60 Vbeta primers were used for the PCR. Assay used: immunoSEQ multiplex PCR; TCRdb lists only in-frame clones, some missing. The sample has under 150,000 clones; over 60% are singletons. Study-wide points: Most likely, a cluster of highly shared sequence variants arose as a sequencing artifact.

The J gene is TRBJ1-6, the V gene TRBV6-6, with D perhaps matching TRBD1 (6 bases). What was sequenced was PBMCs. The origin of this receptor is a human donor in good health. CDR3 sequence: CASSMSGEFPNSPLHF. CDR3 DNA: TGTGCCAGCAGTATGTCAGGGGAGTTTCCGAATTCACCCCTCCACTTT.